This entry lists 25 T cell receptor beta chains sequenced from one sample in a study of Ad26.COV2.S vaccination and SARS-CoV-2 variants. Clones were sequenced by immunoSEQ multiplex PCR, and TCRdb holds only the in-frame ones, with some missing. The repertoire includes 410,000 or so clones, about nine tenths of them detected once, and over 1.5% sits in the top ten. Stated treatment: around 19 received Ad26.COV2.S at low or high dose, single or two shots; about five received placebo; per-sample allocation not given. Samples analyzed were those drawn on day 63 after the first vaccine or placebo injection. This specimen was peripheral blood, taken in a trial of Ad26.COV2.S vaccine versus placebo. These receptors were obtained from a person aged 18-65 years who received the Ad26.COV2.S COVID-19 vaccine or a placebo.

This chain joins TRBV30 and TRBJ1-1, with TRBD1 as a possible D gene (5 bases). V was trimmed by 1 base and J by 7 bases, leaving 10 bases between them. Looked up from germline, CDR1 is GTSNPN and CDR2 is SVGIG (reference sequence). The CDR3 spans 12 residues. The CDR3 here is CAWSEGANEAFF. The CDR3 DNA reads as TGTGCCTGGAGTGAAGGGGCCAATGAAGCTTTCTTT.

This clone was seen once. The genes are TRBV2 and TRBJ2-3, with 9 bases that match TRBD2. The V segment lost 6 bases and the J segment 2 bases; nucleotides outside the gene matches: 6. The CDR3 is 15 amino acids. CDR1 and CDR2 (germline): SNHLY, FYNNEI. The CDR3: CASSPRLAATDTQYF. The CDR3 coding sequence is TGTGCCAGCAGCCCCAGACTAGCGGCCACAGATACGCAGTATTTT.

The table lists this clone with a count of one. CDR3 protein: CASSPRTGRGTGELFF. CDR3 DNA sequence: TGTGCCAGCAGCCCGCGGACAGGGCGGGGCACCGGGGAGCTGTTTTTT. The chain has TRBV9 and TRBJ2-2, with 8 bases that match TRBD1. The V and J ends lost 4 bases and 4 bases, in that order; junction bases with no gene match: 9. CDR3 length equals 16 residues. Germline V gene data show CDR1 as SGDLS and CDR2 as YYNGEE.

The V call is TRBV28, the J call TRBJ1-1; D gene ambiguous. The CDR3 is 14 residues long. Germline V gives CDR1 MDHEN, CDR2 SYDVKM. The ends were cut back, 6 bases at V and 8 bases at J, with 19 bases in the middle. CDR3 bases: TGTGCCAGCAGACCCCGGGATTTGGCACTGGAAGCTTTCTTT. Its translation: CASRPRDLALEAFF.

J is TRBJ2-3 and V is TRBV6-1; 7 positions match TRBD1. This CDR3 contains 16 residues. CDR1 is MNHNS and CDR2 is SASEGT in the germline V gene. V lost 1 base to trimming and J lost 0 bases; unmatched junction nucleotides: 4. The CDR3 protein is CASSEVRGQSTDTQYF. As DNA, the CDR3 is TGTGCCAGCAGTGAAGTAAGGGGACAGAGCACAGATACGCAGTATTTT.

The chain joins TRBV7-9 to TRBJ2-1; D is undetermined. CDR3 size: 13 residues. Per germline, CDR1 SEHNR and CDR2 FQNEAQ (reference sequence). The V end was cut by 7 bases, the J end by 6 bases, with 13 bases between. As DNA, the CDR3 is TGTGCCAGCAATAGGCCGCCAGCCAATGAGCAGTTCTTC. This gives the protein CASNRPPANEQFF.

The chain links TRBV6-5 to TRBJ1-5, with D possibly matching TRBD1 (5 bases). The CDR3 loop spans 11 amino acids. V dropped 7 bases and J dropped 7 bases, with 8 bases sitting between them. The germline V gene has CDR1 MNHEY and CDR2 SVGAGI. In nucleotides, the CDR3 is TGTGCCAGCACCTCAGGGCAGCCCCAGCATTTT. Translation gives CASTSGQPQHF.

The chain joins TRBV7-2 to TRBJ1-3; no firm D call. V was clipped by 3 bases and J by 2 bases, with 11 bases between them. Germline V gene lookup returns CDR1 SGHTA and CDR2 FQGNSA. The CDR3 consists of 15 residues. The CDR3 is CASSFAGWAGNTIYF. The CDR3 bases are TGTGCCAGCAGCTTCGCCGGATGGGCTGGAAACACCATATATTTT.

The sample holds one count of this clone. V and J are TRBV3-1 (or the pseudogene TRBV3-2) and TRBJ2-3; 12 bases align to TRBD2. The CDR3 loop spans 16 amino acids. CDR1 is LGHDT, CDR2 YNNKEL, per germline (reference sequence). The ends lost 0 bases at V and 7 bases at J; junction bases unmatched: 5. The DNA for the CDR3 is TGTGCCAGCAGCCAAGATTCTAGCGGGGGGGTATATACGCAGTATTTT. As protein: CASSQDSSGGVYTQYF.

The chain combines TRBV4-3 with TRBJ2-5, with D tentatively TRBD2 (7 bases). Germline lookup yields CDR1 LGHNA and CDR2 YSLEER. This CDR3 spans 17 amino acids. V was shortened by 0 bases and J by 5 bases, with 19 bases between the two germline ends. Here the CDR3 DNA reads TGCGCCAGCAGCCAAGATCTTGTGGGGGGGCTCCGGGAGACCCAGTACTTC. Translated, it gives CASSQDLVGGLRETQYF.

This chain connects TRBV19 to TRBJ1-4; no definite D call. V was pared by 3 bases and J by 7 bases, with 15 bases between. There are 15 residues in the CDR3. The V gene's germline CDR1 is LNHDA and CDR2 SQIVND (reference sequence). The DNA of the CDR3 is TGTGCCAGTAGTATTATAGTCGGCGCGGCTGAAAAACTGTTTTTT. It specifies CASSIIVGAAEKLFF.

This chain joins TRBV9 and TRBJ1-2; 7 bases fit TRBD1. CDR3 length: 16 amino acids. The V segment lost 0 bases and the J segment 4 bases; nucleotides outside the gene matches: 9. CDR1 is SGDLS and CDR2 is YYNGEE in the germline V gene. CDR3 protein: CASSVGRGGSGYGYTF. The CDR3, as DNA: TGTGCCAGCAGCGTAGGTAGAGGGGGCTCTGGCTATGGCTACACCTTC.

V is TRBV19 and J is TRBJ2-1, with a weak D call TRBD2 (7 bases). With 10 bases removed from V and 8 bases from J, the gap between germline ends came to 21 bases. This CDR3 is 14 amino acids long. The germline CDR1 and CDR2 sequences are LNHDA and SQIVND (reference sequence). DNA for the CDR3: TGTGCCACCTGTGGGGGGGCGGTTTGCGATGAGCAGTTCTTC. Residues: CATCGGAVCDEQFF.

The chain employs TRBV4-3 and TRBJ2-1; D is possibly TRBD1 or TRBD2 (6 bases each). The CDR3 sequence is 16 residues long. Germline V CDR1 and CDR2: LGHNA, YSLEER. Trimming took 1 base from V and 7 from J, leaving 17 bases between them. DNA of the CDR3: TGCGCCAGCAGCCAAGGCTGGGGGGCGAAAATTAATGAGCAGTTCTTC. Translated: CASSQGWGAKINEQFF.

V usage is TRBV4-1 and J usage is TRBJ1-3; TRBD1 is a possible D gene (6 bases). V lost 1 base and J lost 2, with 12 bases in between. This CDR3 is 16 amino acids long. Germline loops: CDR1 MGHRA, CDR2 YSYEKL. DNA of the CDR3: TGCGCCAGCAGCCAAGTAGGTCGGGGGCCTGGAAACACCATATATTTT. Protein: CASSQVGRGPGNTIYF.

V usage is TRBV11-3 and J usage is TRBJ2-2; tentatively, D is TRBD1 (5 bases). The CDR3 totals 12 residues. The germline gives CDR1 SGHNT, CDR2 YENEEA. Trimming pared 5 bases from V and 7 bases from J, leaving 8 bases between. The CDR3 region has the DNA TGTGCCAGCAGCCCCCAGGGCGGGGAGCTGTTTTTT. Amino acid sequence: CASSPQGGELFF.

CDR3 sequence (DNA): TGTGCCAGCAGACCTCCGCCGACAGCCAACACTGAAGCTTTCTTT. Translation: CASRPPPTANTEAFF. V is TRBV27 and J is TRBJ1-1, with D possibly TRBD1 on 5 matching bases. This CDR3 has 15 residues. Trimming cost V 6 bases and J 2 bases, with 16 bases left between them. Germline V lookup: CDR1 MNHEY, CDR2 SMNVEV (reference sequence).

This clone showed up just a few times. This chain uses TRBV18 with TRBJ1-1; D remains unclear. V lost 6 bases to trimming and J lost 11 bases, with 13 bases between them. The CDR3 is 11 amino acids. Germline loops: CDR1 KGHSH, CDR2 LQKENI. CDR3 residues: CASSVDRMAFF. The CDR3 DNA sequence: TGTGCCAGCTCTGTGGACCGGATGGCTTTCTTT.

This clone was seen once. The rearrangement joins TRBV19 to TRBJ2-6; possibly TRBD2 for D (5 bases). CDR3 length: 14 amino acids. Germline V gene lookup returns CDR1 LNHDA and CDR2 SQIVND (reference sequence). Trimming left V 3 bases short and J 7 bases short, with 10 bases between. Here the CDR3 reads CASSMGAGANVLTF. CDR3 in DNA: TGTGCCAGTAGTATGGGCGCGGGTGCCAACGTCCTGACTTTC. Using reference TRBV19 and TRBJ2-6 for the parts outside the CDR3, the full variable domain is DGGITQSPKYLFRKEGQNVTLSCEQNLNHDAMYWYRQDPGQGLRLIYYSQIVNDFQKGDIAEGYSVSREKKESFPLTVTSAQKNPTAFYLCASSMGAGANVLTFGAGSRLTVL.

This chain uses TRBV14 with TRBJ1-1; 7 bases fit TRBD1. The germline V gene encodes CDR1 SGHDN and CDR2 FVKESK. The CDR3 is made up of 17 amino acids. V trimming: 0 bases; J trimming: 0 bases; junction bases outside the gene matches: 7. The CDR3 sequence: CASSQDIATGMNTEAFF. The DNA of the CDR3 is TGTGCCAGCAGCCAAGACATTGCGACAGGGATGAACACTGAAGCTTTCTTT. The full variable domain, with the rest looked up from reference TRBV14 and TRBJ1-1, is EAGVTQFPSHSVIEKGQTVTLRCDPISGHDNLYWYRRVMGKEIKFLLHFVKESKQDESGMPNNRFLAERTGGTYSTLKVQPAELEDSGVYFCASSQDIATGMNTEAFFGQGTRLTVV.

The rearrangement joins TRBV19 to TRBJ2-2, with 10 bases lining up with TRBD1. The V and J ends lost 5 bases and 6 bases, in that order; junction bases with no gene match: 9. The germline gives CDR1 LNHDA, CDR2 SQIVND (reference sequence). The CDR3 sequence is 16 residues long. The CDR3 region is CASSPDRGLMAGELFF. The DNA of the CDR3 is TGTGCCAGTAGTCCAGACAGGGGGCTTATGGCCGGGGAGCTGTTTTTT.

This chain connects TRBV5-4 to TRBJ2-5; 11 nucleotides agree with TRBD2. Germline lookup yields CDR1 SGHNT and CDR2 YYREEE (reference sequence). The V and J ends lost 4 bases and 2 bases, in that order; junction bases with no gene match: 4. This CDR3 has 15 amino acids. CDR3 in DNA: TGTGCCAGCAGCCCTAGCGGGGGGCTACAAGAGACCCAGTACTTC. Translating gives CASSPSGGLQETQYF.

The chain joins TRBV4-3 to TRBJ2-5; a possible D gene is TRBD1 (6 bases). The CDR3 covers 15 residues. V dropped 2 bases and J dropped 5 bases, with 15 bases sitting between them. Germline CDR1 is LGHNA and CDR2 is YSLEER. This CDR3 reads CASSQSRGSGETQYF. In nucleotides, the CDR3 is TGCGCCAGCAGCCAAAGCAGGGGATCTGGGGAGACCCAGTACTTC.

V is TRBV6-2 or TRBV6-3 and J is TRBJ1-1; D is unclear. V was shortened by 6 bases and J by 1 base, with 18 bases between the two germline ends. The CDR3 is 16 amino acids. CDR1 MNHEY and CDR2 SVGEGT come from the germline V gene. DNA for the CDR3: TGTGCCAGCAGCACCCATGCCGACACCACGAACACTGAAGCTTTCTTT. Encoded protein: CASSTHADTTNTEAFF.

CDR3 coding DNA: TGTGCCAGCAGCTTAGACCGGACTAGCGGGGGGTGGTATGAGCAGTTCTTC. This encodes CASSLDRTSGGWYEQFF. The genes are TRBV7-2 and TRBJ2-1, with 14 bases lining up with TRBD2. The V gene's germline CDR1 is SGHTA and CDR2 FQGNSA. The CDR3 is 17 amino acids. J lost 8 bases, V lost 1 base, and 7 bases had no gene match.